The 31 T cell receptor beta chains presented below share a single source sample, sequenced in a study of CD8+CD57+ T cells in acquired aplastic anemia. Patients included in sequencing had previously demonstrated CD8+CD57+ cell expansion by flow cytometry. Genomic DNA acted as the template from which TCR beta VDJ combination and CDR3 sequence profiling were carried out. TCRdb called the reads again in MiXCR, with one record for every CDR3 protein. The repertoire holds some 120,000 distinct CDR3 sequences, with over 30% as singletons. Sequenced: sorted CD4+, CD8+, or CD8+CD57+ T cells (not recorded which) from PBMCs. The source of these receptors is a human donor with aplastic anemia.

This chain links TRBV25-1 with TRBJ2-7, with 9 bases aligning to TRBD1. Germline V CDR1 and CDR2: MGHDK, SYGVNS. The CDR3 loop spans 15 amino acids. J was trimmed by 3 bases and V by 4 bases; bases with no gene match: 7. CDR3 coding DNA: TGTGCCAGCAGTGGGTTAGGGACAGGGAACTACGAGCAGTACGTC. Protein product: CASSGLGTGNYEQYV.

As for this clonotype: The CDR3 carries no conserved terminal phenylalanine or tryptophan, so it likely arises from a read error. The J gene is TRBJ2-3, the V gene TRBV6-4, with TRBD2 matching 11 bases. Unmatched junction bases numbered 1, after V lost 0 bases and J lost 2 bases. The CDR3 extends over 16 amino acids. CDR1 is MRHNA, CDR2 SNTAGT, per germline. This chain's CDR3 is CASSDSSGGATDTQYY. For the CDR3, the DNA is TGTGCCAGCAGTGACTCTAGCGGGGGGGCCACAGATACGCAGTATTAT.

Turning to this clonotype: A much larger clone sits a single nucleotide away, making a read error possible. The rearrangement uses TRBV5-1 and TRBJ1-1; D gene ambiguous. V shed 0 bases and J shed 4 bases, with 10 bases lying between them. Per germline, CDR1 SGHRS and CDR2 YFSETQ. This CDR3 contains 14 residues. CDR3 in DNA: TGCGCCAGCAGCTTGGACCACCATAGCACTGAAGCTTTCTTT. Protein: CASSLDHHSTEAFF.

This clonotype was seen at least ten times. The chain is built from TRBV2 and TRBJ2-7; maybe TRBD1 (6 bases). Germline assignment: CDR1 SNHLY and CDR2 FYNNEI. The ends were cut back, 5 bases at V and 2 bases at J, with 10 bases in the middle. This CDR3 is 13 amino acids long. CDR3 region: CASSRTVTYEQYF. The CDR3 DNA sequence: TGTGCCAGCAGTAGGACAGTAACCTACGAGCAGTACTTC.

Comment on this clonotype: A much larger clone lies a single base off, so this may be a read error. The CDR3 sequence: CATSYLLGEQYF. In DNA form, the CDR3 reads TGTGCCACCAGTTACTTGTTGGGCGAGCAGTACTTC. The chain uses TRBV24-1 and TRBJ2-7; the D is unclear. The V end was cut by 6 bases, the J end by 6 bases, with 11 bases between. Germline V CDR1 and CDR2: KGHDR, SFDVKD. The CDR3 has 12 residues.

This clonotype was found many times. The CDR3 nucleotides read TGCGCCAGCAGCCAATTCCTTAACCGGGACAACCATGAGCAGTTCTTC. This encodes CASSQFLNRDNHEQFF. V and J are TRBV4-3 and TRBJ2-1; weak D call: TRBD1 (6 bases). Germline loops: CDR1 LGHNA, CDR2 YSLEER. The CDR3 has 16 residues. The V gene lost 2 bases and the J gene lost 8 bases, with 19 bases spanning the gap.

The table lists this clonotype with a few counts. Germline and junction disagree at one end, which may indicate a read error. The genes are TRBV15 and TRBJ1-5, with D possibly matching TRBD1 (5 bases). The length of the CDR3 is 14 residues. Germline assignment: CDR1 LNHNV and CDR2 YYDKDF (reference sequence). CDR3 sequence (DNA): TGCGCCACCAGCAGATCAGGGTTGGGGCAGCCCCAGCATTTT. Its protein product is CATSRSGLGQPQHF.

This clonotype was seen a few times. A much larger clone differs by one base, so this may be a read error. The J gene is TRBJ2-1, the V gene TRBV5-5; 7 nucleotides line up with TRBD1. CDR1 is SGHKS and CDR2 is YYEKEE in the germline V gene (reference sequence). CDR3 length equals 14 residues. CDR3 region: CASSSGQTYNEQLF. In nucleotides, the CDR3 is TGTGCCAGCAGCTCGGGACAGACCTACAATGAGCAGCTCTTC.

The rearrangement uses TRBV2 and TRBJ2-1, with D perhaps being TRBD1 or TRBD2 (5 bases each). Germline CDR1 and CDR2: SNHLY and FYNNEI. Trimming stripped 3 bases from V and 1 base from J, with 10 bases between. The CDR3 runs 15 residues. The CDR3 nucleotides read TGTGCCAGCAGTGATCGAGGGGTATCCTACAATGAGCAGTTCTTC. This gives the protein CASSDRGVSYNEQFF.

The chain joins TRBV7-9 to TRBJ1-1; maybe TRBD1 (6 bases). The CDR3 length is 15 residues. Trimming took off 4 bases at V and 1 base at J, with 13 bases between the two ends. Germline CDR1 reads SEHNR; CDR2 reads FQNEAQ (reference sequence). The CDR3 DNA reads TGTGCCAGCAGCTCAAACGGACAGACGAACACTGAAGCTTTCTTT. Translating gives CASSSNGQTNTEAFF.

About this clonotype itself: The CDR3 does not end in the conserved phenylalanine or tryptophan, so this is likely a read error. The chain joins TRBV5-1 to TRBJ1-2, with 8 positions matching TRBD1. The germline V gene has CDR1 SGHRS and CDR2 YFSETQ. CDR3 length equals 14 residues. V lost 1 base, J lost 4 bases, and 3 bases stayed unmatched. CDR3 bases: TGCGCCAGCAGCTTGTCGGGACAGGCCTATGGCTACACCCTC. Translation: CASSLSGQAYGYTL.

This clonotype was detected only once. A much larger clone sits a single nucleotide away, making a read error possible. The rearrangement uses TRBV5-6 and TRBJ1-6, with D possibly being TRBD1 (5 bases). The germline V gene encodes CDR1 SGHDT and CDR2 YYEEEE. This CDR3 is built from 15 residues. The CDR3 coding sequence is TGTGCCAGCACCCCGGGGGGGACCTATAATTCACCCCTCCGCTTT. It specifies CASTPGGTYNSPLRF.

Worth noting for this clonotype: This may come from a read error, since a much larger clone is one base off. V is TRBV11-2 and J is TRBJ2-2, with D perhaps matching TRBD2 (6 bases). Germline V gives CDR1 SGHAT, CDR2 FQNNGV. This CDR3 has 15 amino acids. The CDR3 loop reads CASSFSRQNTGGLFF. The CDR3 nucleotides read TGTGCCAGCAGCTTCTCTCGGCAGAACACCGGGGGGCTGTTTTTT.

J is TRBJ2-1 and V is TRBV25-1; D remains unclear. This CDR3 region has 14 residues. Trimming took off 3 bases at V and 10 bases at J, with 16 bases between the two ends. The V gene's germline CDR1 is MGHDK and CDR2 SYGVNS. The CDR3 DNA is TGTGCCAGCAGTGAGGAATACGGCCTCCGGGAGCAGTTCTTC. Encoded protein: CASSEEYGLREQFF. Variable domain in full (rest from reference TRBV25-1 and TRBJ2-1): EADIYQTPRYLVIGTGKKITLECSQTMGHDKMYWYQQDPGMELHLIHYSYGVNSTEKGDLSSESTVSRIRTEHFPLTLESARPSHTSQYLCASSEEYGLREQFFGPGTRLTVL.

This clonotype was seen more than once but under ten times. This sequence joins TRBV27 and TRBJ1-5; no reliable D call. Between the trimmed V and J ends, which lost 3 bases and 3 bases, there was a span of 9 bases. The CDR3 spans 14 residues. Per the germline V gene, CDR1 is MNHEY and CDR2 is SMNVEV (reference sequence). The CDR3 nucleotides read TGTGCCAGCAGTTTGAAGTTGGACAATCAGCCCCAGCATTTT. This sequence encodes CASSLKLDNQPQHF.

There are a few counts of this clonotype. The CDR3 does not end in the conserved phenylalanine or tryptophan, so this is likely a read error. V usage is TRBV12-3 or TRBV12-4 and J usage is TRBJ1-1; possible D gene TRBD1, 5 bases. The length of the CDR3 is 14 residues. The V gene lost 5 bases and the J gene lost 7 bases, with 17 bases spanning the gap. CDR3 loop: CASSLLGGDYEAFL. DNA of the CDR3: TGTGCCAGCAGTCTACTAGGAGGGGACTATGAAGCTTTCCTT.

The chain combines TRBV6-2 or TRBV6-3 with TRBJ2-1, with 7 bases fitting TRBD1. V lost 2 bases to trimming and J lost 10 bases; unmatched junction nucleotides: 17. The V gene's germline CDR1 is MNHEY and CDR2 SVGEGT. The CDR3 has 17 residues. The CDR3 bases are TGTGCCAGCAGTTACCCCAAGGCAGGGACAGCAGGTCGCGAGCAGTTCTTC. This translates into CASSYPKAGTAGREQFF.

This clonotype turned up a few times. The chain carries TRBV20-1 and TRBJ1-5; D is undetermined. CDR3 length: 13 amino acids. Trimming removed 5 bases from V and 1 base from J, with 9 bases in between. Germline CDR1 reads DFQATT; CDR2 reads SNEGSKA (reference sequence). DNA of the CDR3: TGCAGTGCTGGCTGGGAAAGCAATCAGCCCCAGCATTTT. Encoded protein: CSAGWESNQPQHF.

V gene TRBV10-3 combines with J gene TRBJ1-2; TRBD1 matches 7 bases. V was pared by 6 bases and J by 4 bases, with 14 bases of the junction left unmatched. CDR1 and CDR2 (germline): ENHRY, SYGVKD. The CDR3 consists of 16 residues. This CDR3 reads CAISASGGTASYGYTF. Here the CDR3 DNA reads TGTGCCATCAGCGCCTCGGGGGGGACAGCTAGCTATGGCTACACCTTC.

The chain uses TRBV10-3 and TRBJ2-7, with TRBD2 identical over 9 bases. CDR3 length: 12 residues. V gave up 8 bases and J gave up 6 bases; unmatched junction bases: 5. Germline loops: CDR1 ENHRY, CDR2 SYGVKD. The CDR3 DNA is TGTGCCATCGGAGCGGGGGGCGGCGAGCAGTACGTC. Translation: CAIGAGGGEQYV.

The CDR3 DNA is TGTGCCAGTAGTATAGGCGGGGGAGCAATCCAGTACTTC. It specifies CASSIGGGAIQYF. The rearrangement links TRBV19 to TRBJ2-5; 7 bases line up with TRBD2. J was trimmed by 10 bases and V by 1 base; bases with no gene match: 6. Germline CDR1 LNHDA, CDR2 SQIVND (reference sequence). CDR3 length equals 13 residues. The full variable domain, with the rest looked up from reference TRBV19 and TRBJ2-5, is DGGITQSPKYLFRKEGQNVTLSCEQNLNHDAMYWYRQDPGQGLRLIYYSQIVNDFQKGDIAEGYSVSREKKESFPLTVTSAQKNPTAFYLCASSIGGGAIQYFGPGTRLLVL.

This clonotype has just a few counts. Germline is not matched at one junction end, which may reflect a read error. The chain uses TRBV5-1 and TRBJ1-2; perhaps TRBD1 as D (6 bases). The CDR3 is 15 residues long. Germline V gene lookup returns CDR1 SGHRS and CDR2 YFSETQ. CDR3 protein: CASSLDRETNYGCTF. As DNA, the CDR3 is TGCGCCAGCAGCTTGGACAGGGAGACTAACTATGGCTGCACCTTC.

This clonotype was found a few times. The chain employs TRBV6-1 and TRBJ2-2; 8 positions match TRBD2. CDR3 length equals 17 residues. Trimming cost V 2 bases and J 6 bases; bases outside gene matches: 11. In germline, CDR1 is MNHNS, CDR2 SASEGT. CDR3 protein: CASSEHSGVMGAGELFF. The DNA of the CDR3 is TGTGCCAGCAGTGAACATAGCGGGGTGATGGGAGCCGGGGAGCTGTTTTTT.

There are many counts of this clonotype. The CDR3 is CASSPGGPGYTF. The CDR3 DNA sequence: TGTGCCAGCTCACCAGGGGGTCCTGGCTACACCTTC. The rearrangement uses TRBV18 and TRBJ1-2; TRBD1 is a possible D gene (5 bases). The CDR3 contains 12 residues. V was pared by 2 bases and J by 7 bases, with 8 bases between. CDR1 and CDR2 from the germline V gene are KGHSH and LQKENI.

This chain connects TRBV9 to TRBJ1-5; perhaps TRBD1 as D (5 bases). The CDR3 length is 15 residues. Germline-derived CDR1 and CDR2 are SGDLS and YYNGEE. Between the trimmed V and J ends, which lost 2 bases and 3 bases, there was a span of 12 bases. The CDR3 DNA sequence: TGTGCCAGCAGCGTCTCGACAGCCAACAATCAGCCCCAGCATTTT. Amino acid sequence: CASSVSTANNQPQHF.

In this sample, this clonotype turned up many times. CDR3 amino acids: CASSEGTGYGYTF. In DNA form, the CDR3 reads TGTGCCAGCAGTGAGGGGACAGGGTACGGCTACACCTTC. This rearrangement joins TRBV6-1 to TRBJ1-2, with TRBD1 matching over 9 bases. Trimming took 3 bases from V and 8 from J; bases not matched to a gene: 4. Germline V CDR1 and CDR2: MNHNS, SASEGT. This CDR3 is 13 amino acids long.

The V and J genes are TRBV2 and TRBJ2-1; no reliable D call. The germline gives CDR1 SNHLY, CDR2 FYNNEI. V was trimmed by 6 bases and J by 4 bases, leaving 10 bases between them. CDR3 length: 13 amino acids. CDR3 nucleotide sequence: TGTGCCAGCAGGACCTGGGAATACAATGAGCAGTTCTTC. This translates into CASRTWEYNEQFF.

The CDR3 spells CAAAGGETQYF. The CDR3 nucleotides read TGTGCCGCCGCGGGTGGAGAGACCCAGTACTTC. This chain joins TRBV10-3 and TRBJ2-5, with D possibly being TRBD2 (5 bases). Germline assignment: CDR1 ENHRY and CDR2 SYGVKD. V gave up 11 bases and J gave up 4 bases, with 11 bases separating them. This CDR3 comprises 11 residues.

In its sample, this clonotype was seen many times. CDR3 residues: CASSFDMVATNEKLFF. The CDR3 region has the DNA TGTGCCAGCAGTTTTGATATGGTTGCAACTAATGAAAAACTGTTTTTT. This chain uses TRBV7-2 with TRBJ1-4; no reliable D call. The CDR3 contains 16 residues. Germline V gives CDR1 SGHTA, CDR2 FQGNSA. The V and J ends lost 6 bases and 0 bases respectively, with 14 bases between them.

The rearrangement joins TRBV9 to TRBJ1-3; TRBD1 is a possible D gene (5 bases). From germline, CDR1 is SGDLS and CDR2 YYNGEE. The CDR3 consists of 15 residues. V was shortened by 3 bases and J by 1 base, with 11 bases between the two germline ends. The CDR3 DNA reads as TGTGCCAGCAGCGCAGGACACCTATCTGGAAACACCATATATTTT. This sequence encodes CASSAGHLSGNTIYF.

Of note for this clonotype: Possible read error: a much larger clone is one base away. This rearrangement joins TRBV5-1 to TRBJ2-1; 12 bases are shared with TRBD1. The CDR3 has 14 residues. Germline V gene sequence: CDR1 SGHRS, CDR2 YFSETQ. CDR3 nucleotide sequence: TGCGCCAGCAGCCAAGGGACAGGGGGCAATGGGCAGTTCTTC. Its protein product is CASSQGTGGNGQFF.